These T cell receptor beta chains were read from a single sample in a study of cytomegalovirus exposure and HLA in healthy donors. Data came from immunoSEQ multiplex PCR; TCRdb stores just in-frame clones and leaves some out. The sample has 250,000 to 350,000 clones, 75% to 90% seen once. The specimen sequenced was PBMCs. The source is a girl aged 2 to 9 in good health and CMV-seronegative. Each CDR3 is given with its conserved first and last residue. Fields, in order: V gene, J gene, clone size, D gene, CDR3 protein, CDR3 DNA. The D gene is left open where the match is weak. Size values are once, few and many counts, or a class for expanded clones, and some rows have none.

>TRBV4-1|TRBJ1-1|many|TRBD1
CASSQAGGRRTEAFF
TGCGCCAGCAGCCAGGCAGGGGGCAGGAGGACTGAAGCTTTCTTT
>TRBV30|TRBJ2-7|NA|NA
CAWSVGRGRSHEQYF
TGTGCCTGGAGTGTTGGCAGGGGTCGATCCCACGAGCAGTACTTC
>TRBV29-1|TRBJ2-7|NA|NA
CSVRPQGHEQYF
TGCAGCGTGCGCCCCCAGGGGCACGAGCAGTACTTC
>TRBV7-9|TRBJ2-7|NA|NA
CASSARRRSYEQYF
TGTGCCAGCAGCGCGCGGAGACGCTCCTACGAGCAGTACTTC
>TRBV9|TRBJ2-1|NA|NA
CASSTPRTALYNEQFF
TGTGCCAGCAGCACACCCCGGACAGCCCTCTACAATGAGCAGTTCTTC
>TRBV18|TRBJ2-7|NA|NA
CASSPPNYSYEQYF
TGTGCCAGCTCACCACCGAACTACTCCTACGAGCAGTACTTC
>TRBV6-5|TRBJ2-3|NA|TRBD1
CASSYSGQGAVLSQYF
TGTGCCAGCAGTTACTCGGGGCAGGGGGCCGTCCTGTCGCAGTATTTT
>TRBV18|TRBJ2-7|NA|TRBD2
CASSPILAGVSRYEQYF
TGTGCCAGCTCACCAATACTAGCGGGAGTGTCTAGGTACGAGCAGTACTTC
>TRBV5-4|TRBJ2-3|NA|TRBD2
CASSFPPYSGGNTDTQYF
TGTGCCAGCAGCTTTCCTCCCTATAGCGGGGGAAACACAGATACGCAGTATTTT
>TRBV28|TRBJ1-6|once|NA
CASSSLLYYRALWISPLHF
TGTGCCAGCAGTTCCCTCCTTTACTACAGGGCCCTGTGGATTTCACCCCTCCACTTT
>TRBV9|TRBJ2-7|few|TRBD2
CASSVVASGSDTLYYEQYF
TGTGCCAGCAGCGTAGTAGCTAGCGGGAGTGATACACTATACTACGAGCAGTACTTC
>TRBV23-1|TRBJ2-7|NA|TRBD1
CASSLPDRGHEQYF
TGCGCCAGCAGTCTCCCGGACAGGGGCCACGAGCAGTACTTC
>TRBV11-1|TRBJ2-5|few|TRBD2
CASSSSGTKQETQYF
TGTGCCAGCAGCTCGAGCGGGACCAAACAAGAGACCCAGTACTTC
>TRBV28|TRBJ1-2|NA|NA
CASSLVRRNYGYTF
TGTGCCAGCAGTTTGGTCCGGAGAAACTATGGCTACACCTTC
>TRBV20-1|TRBJ2-5|NA|NA
CSARLQETQYF
TGCAGTGCTAGGTTACAAGAGACCCAGTACTTC
>TRBV4-2|TRBJ2-1|NA|TRBD2
CASSQATSGRVNEQFF
TGTGCCAGCAGCCAAGCGACTAGCGGGAGGGTCAATGAGCAGTTCTTC
>TRBV7-3|TRBJ2-2|NA|TRBD1
CASSPDRDRAAAGELFF
TGTGCCAGCAGCCCGGACCGGGACAGGGCGGCAGCCGGGGAGCTGTTTTTT
>TRBV13|TRBJ2-1|NA|NA
CASSLPYEYPNPSSYNEQFF
TGTGCCAGCAGCTTACCCTACGAGTATCCGAATCCAAGCTCCTACAATGAGCAGTTCTTC
>TRBV7-9|TRBJ1-6|NA|TRBD1
CASSSGQNNSPLHF
TGTGCCAGCAGCTCGGGACAGAATAATTCACCCCTCCACTTT
>TRBV5-8|TRBJ2-3|NA|NA
CASSLSGDPTDTQYF
TGTGCCAGCAGCTTGTCGGGGGACCCCACAGATACGCAGTATTTT
>TRBV2|TRBJ1-4|NA|NA
CASRRGQLGAEKLFF
TGTGCCAGCAGACGAGGACAGTTGGGGGCGGAAAAACTGTTTTTT
>TRBV2|TRBJ1-2|NA|TRBD1
CASSDIPGQVRYGYTF
TGTGCCAGCAGTGACATCCCGGGACAGGTCCGCTATGGCTACACCTTC
>TRBV6-4|TRBJ2-7|few|TRBD2
CASSDSTPGLAGGLMYF
TGTGCCAGCAGTGACTCGACCCCAGGGCTAGCGGGAGGATTAATGTACTTC
>TRBV21-1|TRBJ2-7|NA|NA
CASTGAGEQYF
TGTGCCAGCACAGGGGCGGGCGAGCAGTACTTC
>TRBV29-1|TRBJ1-1|few|TRBD1
CSVERDYRDRDTEAFF
TGCAGCGTTGAACGCGATTACCGGGACAGGGACACTGAAGCTTTCTTT
>TRBV6-5|TRBJ1-1|NA|NA
CASSYGGNTEAFF
TGTGCCAGCAGTTACGGAGGCAACACTGAAGCTTTCTTT